This T cell receptor (beta chain) was sequenced in a study of tumour-infiltrating T cells in Burkitt lymphoma. Overall study: Survival, overall and progression-free, tracked with productive clonality.

The repertoire was sequenced with immunoSEQ multiplex PCR; TCRdb's copy has only in-frame clones and lacks some. The data show about 2,600 clones, approximately 81% seen once. The sample comprised tumor tissue. The clonotype originates from a human donor with diffuse large B-cell lymphoma.

The CDR3 protein is CAWGGQRLFF. DNA of the CDR3: TGTGCCTGGGGCGGACAGCGGCTGTTTTTT. The chain is built from TRBV30 and TRBJ1-4; perhaps TRBD1 as D (6 bases). The CDR3 is 10 amino acids. V was cut by 5 bases and J by 14 bases, with 12 bases left in between. Germline V lookup: CDR1 GTSNPN, CDR2 SVGIG (reference sequence).